The rows below give T cell receptor beta chains drawn from one sample of a study of Graves' ophthalmopathy and Graves' hyperthyroidism. TCRdb independently ran MiXCR on the multiplex PCR reads; one entry per CDR3 protein. The repertoire holds hundreds of thousands of distinct CDR3 sequences, with approximately 21% as singletons. Specimen: peripheral blood. Every receptor here comes from a woman younger than 30 with stable Graves' hyperthyroidism. Some clones in this sample may be carry-over from other donors' samples. Each CDR3 is given with its conserved first and last residue. A D gene is named only where the DNA matches it firmly. Part of the rows lack a size; the others show once, few, many or a class for expanded clones.

J gene	D gene	V gene	clone size	CDR3 DNA	CDR3 protein
TRBJ1-2	NA	TRBV19	many	TGTGCCAGTAGTCCCTACCGACAGGACTATGGCTACACCTTC	CASSPYRQDYGYTF
TRBJ1-1	NA	TRBV25-1	NA	TGTGCCAGCAGTGAACAGGAGGCCACTGAAGCTTTCTTT	CASSEQEATEAFF
TRBJ2-7	TRBD1	TRBV24-1	NA	TGTGCCACCAGTGCCGGGACAGGGACCTACGAGCAGTACTTC	CATSAGTGTYEQYF
TRBJ1-1	NA	TRBV12-3/TRBV12-4	NA	TGTGCCAGCAGCCTTTCAGGACCCCTAACTGGAGCTTTCTTT	CASSLSGPLTGAFF
TRBJ2-7	NA	TRBV12-3/TRBV12-4	many	TGTGCCAGCAGTTCCCCCCGAGGGCTCGAGCAGTACTTC	CASSSPRGLEQYF
TRBJ2-7	NA	TRBV28	few	TGTGCCAGCAGTCCAATCGGACAGCCCTCCTACGAGCAGTACTTC	CASSPIGQPSYEQYF
TRBJ1-2	TRBD1	TRBV30	NA	TGTGCCTGGAGCTTAGTTTCCACAGGGGCTTATGGCTACACCTTC	CAWSLVSTGAYGYTF
TRBJ1-1	NA	TRBV20-1	many	TGCAGTGCTAGACTAGCAGGGGAGGGCACTGAAGCTTTCTTT	CSARLAGEGTEAFF
TRBJ1-1	TRBD1	TRBV27	few	TGTGCCAGCAGTACCCCGGGACAGGGGCACACTGAAGCTTTCTTT	CASSTPGQGHTEAFF
TRBJ2-2	NA	TRBV6-2/TRBV6-3	NA	TGTGCCAGCAGTCCCCGGTTGCGGGGGCAGAACACCGGGGAGCTGTTTTTT	CASSPRLRGQNTGELFF
TRBJ1-2	TRBD1	TRBV27	many	TGTGCCAGCAGTCCTCACGCTGACAGGGTCTATTATGGCTACACCTTC	CASSPHADRVYYGYTF
TRBJ1-1	NA	TRBV11-3	many	TGTGCCAGCAGCTTAGGTGGGGGGGGAAAATTCACTGAAGCTTTCTTT	CASSLGGGGKFTEAFF
TRBJ2-7	TRBD1	TRBV6-2/TRBV6-3	many	TGTGCCAGCACCTTCGCGATCCCCCGGGACAGGCGATCCTACGAGCAGTACTTC	CASTFAIPRDRRSYEQYF
TRBJ1-2	TRBD1	TRBV6-1	NA	TGTGCCAGCATCGGACAGGGGGTTTACTATGGCTACACCTTC	CASIGQGVYYGYTF
TRBJ2-7	TRBD1	TRBV11-1	many	TGTGCCAGCAGCTTAGGTCCGACAGGGCTCGAGCAGTACTTC	CASSLGPTGLEQYF
TRBJ1-1	NA	TRBV2	many	TGTGCCAGCACCGCAACCCAGGCCCCGAACACTGAAGCTTTCTTT	CASTATQAPNTEAFF
TRBJ2-7	NA	TRBV7-3	many	TGTGCCAGCAGCCCTGGAACCACCTCCTACGAGCAGTACTTC	CASSPGTTSYEQYF
TRBJ1-1	NA	TRBV18	many	TGTGCCAGCTCACCACAGGTTCTGAACACTGAAGCTTTCTTT	CASSPQVLNTEAFF
TRBJ1-1	TRBD1	TRBV20-1	many	TGCAGTGCTGATACAGGGGAAGGGCAAAACACTGAAGCTTTCTTT	CSADTGEGQNTEAFF
TRBJ2-4	TRBD2	TRBV19	few	TGTGCCAGTAGTGGCGGGGGGATGGGGAAAAACATTCAGTACTTC	CASSGGGMGKNIQYF
TRBJ1-2	NA	TRBV5-1	many	TGCGCCAGCAGCTTGCGGCCAGAATATGGCTACACCTTC	CASSLRPEYGYTF
TRBJ1-5	NA	TRBV6-1	few	TGTGCCAGCAGCGGCACCGGGACGCGAGATCAGCCCCAGCATTTT	CASSGTGTRDQPQHF
TRBJ1-3	NA	TRBV15	many	TGTGCCACCAGCAGAGATCGCAGGGGAGGAAACACCATATATTTT	CATSRDRRGGNTIYF
TRBJ1-2	TRBD1	TRBV6-2/TRBV6-3	many	TGTGCCAGCAGCAGAAACCCGGGACAGCTGTCCTATGGCTACACCTTC	CASSRNPGQLSYGYTF
TRBJ1-5	NA	TRBV12-3/TRBV12-4	many	TGTGCCAGCAAAAAATCCAATCAGCCCCAGCATTTT	CASKKSNQPQHF
TRBJ2-7	NA	TRBV6-2/TRBV6-3	NA	TGTGCCAGCAGTTACTCGGGGACCTTCTACGAGCAGTACTTC	CASSYSGTFYEQYF
TRBJ2-2	TRBD2	TRBV9	NA	TGTGCCAGCAGCCAAGGGACTAGCGGGGTCACGAACACCGGGGAGCTGTTTTTT	CASSQGTSGVTNTGELFF
TRBJ1-1	NA	TRBV11-3	NA	TGTGCCAGCAGCCAATCCGGGCCTGAGACTGAAGCTTTCTTT	CASSQSGPETEAFF
TRBJ1-6	NA	TRBV12-3/TRBV12-4	many	TGTGCCAGCAGTTTAGGTGATCTACTGGGATCACCCCTCCACTTT	CASSLGDLLGSPLHF
TRBJ2-5	NA	TRBV7-8	many	TGTGCCAGCAGCCCACTGCGGGCCGAGACCCAGTACTTC	CASSPLRAETQYF
TRBJ1-2	NA	TRBV2	many	TGTGCCAGCAGTTGGTTGCGGGGGCCGGCCTATGGCTACACCTTC	CASSWLRGPAYGYTF
TRBJ2-7	NA	TRBV13	many	TGTGCCAGCAGCTTAAGTGGGGACCGCACCTACGAGCAGTACTTC	CASSLSGDRTYEQYF
TRBJ1-1	NA	TRBV25-1	many	TGTGCCAGCAGTAGAGGACGGTGGGGCACTGAAGCTTTCTTT	CASSRGRWGTEAFF
TRBJ2-7	TRBD2	TRBV28	few	TGTGCCAGCAGTGCGCCGTCTAGCGGGCTCACCTACGAGCAGTACTTC	CASSAPSSGLTYEQYF
TRBJ2-7	NA	TRBV5-1	many	TGCGCCAGCAGCTTGGTGCTGGGGATCCGGAGGCACGAGCAGTACTTC	CASSLVLGIRRHEQYF
TRBJ2-4	NA	TRBV28	many	TGTGCCAGCAGTTTTTGGGGGGCCAAAAACATTCAGTACTTC	CASSFWGAKNIQYF
TRBJ2-5	TRBD2	TRBV11-2	NA	TGTGCCAGCAGCTTAGCAGCGGGGGGGCAAGGAGAGACCCAGTACTTC	CASSLAAGGQGETQYF
TRBJ2-5	TRBD1	TRBV20-1	many	TGCAGTGCGACCGGGACAGGGGGCGAAGAGACCCAGTACTTC	CSATGTGGEETQYF
TRBJ1-1	TRBD1	TRBV20-1	many	TGCAGTGCTAGAGGAGAGGACAGGGGGAGAACTGAAGCTTTCTTT	CSARGEDRGRTEAFF
TRBJ2-2	NA	TRBV12-3/TRBV12-4	NA	TGTGCCAGCAGTTTACCGGGTTTTGGGCTCCCCGGGGAGCTGTTTTTT	CASSLPGFGLPGELFF